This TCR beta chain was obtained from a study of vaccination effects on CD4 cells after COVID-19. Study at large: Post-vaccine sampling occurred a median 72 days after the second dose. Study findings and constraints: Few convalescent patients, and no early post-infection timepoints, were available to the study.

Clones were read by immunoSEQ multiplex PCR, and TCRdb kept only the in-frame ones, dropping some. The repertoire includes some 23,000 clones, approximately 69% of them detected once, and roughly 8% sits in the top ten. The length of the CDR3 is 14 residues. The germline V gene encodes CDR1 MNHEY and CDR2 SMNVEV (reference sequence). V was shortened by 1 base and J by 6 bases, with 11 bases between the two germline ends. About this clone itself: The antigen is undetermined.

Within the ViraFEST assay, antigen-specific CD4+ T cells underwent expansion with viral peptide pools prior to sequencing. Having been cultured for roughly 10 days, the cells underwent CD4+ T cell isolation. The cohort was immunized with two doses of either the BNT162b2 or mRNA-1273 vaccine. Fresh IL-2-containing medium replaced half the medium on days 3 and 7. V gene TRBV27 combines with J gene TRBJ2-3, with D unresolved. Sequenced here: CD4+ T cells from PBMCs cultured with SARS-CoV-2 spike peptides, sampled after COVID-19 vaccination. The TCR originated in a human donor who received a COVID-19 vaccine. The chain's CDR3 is CASSLLGPGDTQYF. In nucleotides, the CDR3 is TGTGCCAGCAGTTTATTGGGCCCCGGTGATACGCAGTATTTT.